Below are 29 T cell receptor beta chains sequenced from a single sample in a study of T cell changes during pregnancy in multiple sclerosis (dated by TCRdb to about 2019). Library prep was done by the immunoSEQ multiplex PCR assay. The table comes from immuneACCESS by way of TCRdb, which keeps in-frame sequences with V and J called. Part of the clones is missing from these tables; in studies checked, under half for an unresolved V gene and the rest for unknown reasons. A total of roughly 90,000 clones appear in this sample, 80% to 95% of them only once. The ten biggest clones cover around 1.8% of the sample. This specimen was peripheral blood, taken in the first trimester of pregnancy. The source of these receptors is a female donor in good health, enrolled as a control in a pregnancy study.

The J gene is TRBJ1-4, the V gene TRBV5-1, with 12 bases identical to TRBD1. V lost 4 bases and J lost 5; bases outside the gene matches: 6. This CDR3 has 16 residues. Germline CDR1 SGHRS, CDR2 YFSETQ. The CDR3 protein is CASSRGTGGVNEKLFF. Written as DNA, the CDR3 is TGCGCCAGCAGCAGAGGGACAGGGGGCGTAAATGAAAAACTGTTTTTT.

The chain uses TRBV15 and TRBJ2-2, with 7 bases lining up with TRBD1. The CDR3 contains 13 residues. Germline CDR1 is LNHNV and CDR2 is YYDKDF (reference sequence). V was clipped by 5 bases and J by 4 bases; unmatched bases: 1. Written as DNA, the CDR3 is TGTGCCACCAGCGGACAGGCCACCGGGGAGCTGTTTTTT. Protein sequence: CATSGQATGELFF.

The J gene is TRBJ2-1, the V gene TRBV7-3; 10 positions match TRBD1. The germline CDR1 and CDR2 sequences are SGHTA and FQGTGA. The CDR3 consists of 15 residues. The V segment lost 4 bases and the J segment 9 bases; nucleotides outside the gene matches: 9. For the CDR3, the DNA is TGTGCCAGCAGCTCGACAGGGGGCGCGGAGGGTGAGCAGTTCTTC. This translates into CASSSTGGAEGEQFF.

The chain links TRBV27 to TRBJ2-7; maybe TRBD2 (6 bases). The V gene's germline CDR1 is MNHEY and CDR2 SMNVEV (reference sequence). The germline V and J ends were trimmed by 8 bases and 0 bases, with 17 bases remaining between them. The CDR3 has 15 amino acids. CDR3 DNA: TGTGCCAGCCAACGGATCGGGGGACTCTCCTACGAGCAGTACTTC. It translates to CASQRIGGLSYEQYF.

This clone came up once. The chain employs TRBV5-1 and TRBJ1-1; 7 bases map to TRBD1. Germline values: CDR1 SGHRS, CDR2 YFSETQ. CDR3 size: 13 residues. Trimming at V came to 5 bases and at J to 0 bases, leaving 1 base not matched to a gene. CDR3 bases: TGCGCCAGCAGTGGGACAGTGAACACTGAAGCTTTCTTT. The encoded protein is CASSGTVNTEAFF. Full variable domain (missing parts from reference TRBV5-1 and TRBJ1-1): KAGVTQTPRYLIKTRGQQVTLSCSPISGHRSVSWYQQTPGQGLQFLFEYFSETQRNKGNFPGRFSGRQFSNSRSEMNVSTLELGDSALYLCASSGTVNTEAFFGQGTRLTVV.

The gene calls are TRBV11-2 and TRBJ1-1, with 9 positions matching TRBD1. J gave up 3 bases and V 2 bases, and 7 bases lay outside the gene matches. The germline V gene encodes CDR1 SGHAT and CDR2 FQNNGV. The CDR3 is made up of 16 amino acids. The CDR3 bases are TGTGCCAGCAGCTTAACGGACAGGGGACCTTACACTGAAGCTTTCTTT. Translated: CASSLTDRGPYTEAFF.

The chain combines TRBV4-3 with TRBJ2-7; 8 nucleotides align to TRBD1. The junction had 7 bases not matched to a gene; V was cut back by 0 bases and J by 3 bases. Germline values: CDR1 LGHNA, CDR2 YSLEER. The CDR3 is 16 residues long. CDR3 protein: CASSQDEGQGNYEQYF. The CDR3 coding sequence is TGCGCCAGCAGCCAAGATGAAGGACAGGGAAACTACGAGCAGTACTTC.

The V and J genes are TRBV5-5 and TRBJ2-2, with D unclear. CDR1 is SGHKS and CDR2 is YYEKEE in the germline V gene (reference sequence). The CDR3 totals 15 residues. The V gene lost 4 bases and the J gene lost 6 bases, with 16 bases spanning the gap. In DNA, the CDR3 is TGTGCCAGCAGCGAAGAGGCTCCCAGCTCCGGGGAGCTGTTTTTT. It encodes CASSEEAPSSGELFF.

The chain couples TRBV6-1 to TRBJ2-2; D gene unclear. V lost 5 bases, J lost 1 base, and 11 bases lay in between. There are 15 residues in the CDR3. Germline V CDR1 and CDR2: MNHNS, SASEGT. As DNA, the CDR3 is TGTGCCAGCAGTCCTATGAGGCTGAACACCGGGGAGCTGTTTTTT. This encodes CASSPMRLNTGELFF.

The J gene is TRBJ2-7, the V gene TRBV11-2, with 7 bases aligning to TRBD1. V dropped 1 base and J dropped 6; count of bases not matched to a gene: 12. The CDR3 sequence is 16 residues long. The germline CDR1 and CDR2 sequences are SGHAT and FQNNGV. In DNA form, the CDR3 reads TGTGCCAGCAGCTTAGTGGGGACAGATGCAGGGGGCGAGCAGTACTTC. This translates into CASSLVGTDAGGEQYF.

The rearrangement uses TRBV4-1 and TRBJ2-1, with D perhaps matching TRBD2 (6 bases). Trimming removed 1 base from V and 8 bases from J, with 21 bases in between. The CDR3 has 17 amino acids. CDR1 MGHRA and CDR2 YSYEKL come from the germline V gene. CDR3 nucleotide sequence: TGCGCCAGCAGCCAAGCCCGTAGCGGTGGGACGACGGATGAGCAGTTCTTC. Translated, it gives CASSQARSGGTTDEQFF.

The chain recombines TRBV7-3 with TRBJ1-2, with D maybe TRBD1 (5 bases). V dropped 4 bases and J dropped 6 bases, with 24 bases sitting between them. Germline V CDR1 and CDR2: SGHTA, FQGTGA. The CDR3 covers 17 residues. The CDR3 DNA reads TGTGCCAGCAGCTCCAAGCCTACAGGCACGTGGGGAAATGGCTACACCTTC. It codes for CASSSKPTGTWGNGYTF.

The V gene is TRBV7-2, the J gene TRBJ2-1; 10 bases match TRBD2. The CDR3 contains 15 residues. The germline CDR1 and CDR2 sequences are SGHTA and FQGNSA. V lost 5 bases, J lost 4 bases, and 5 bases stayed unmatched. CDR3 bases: TGTGCCAGCAGCCTGCCGGGACTAGCGTACAATGAGCAGTTCTTC. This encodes CASSLPGLAYNEQFF.

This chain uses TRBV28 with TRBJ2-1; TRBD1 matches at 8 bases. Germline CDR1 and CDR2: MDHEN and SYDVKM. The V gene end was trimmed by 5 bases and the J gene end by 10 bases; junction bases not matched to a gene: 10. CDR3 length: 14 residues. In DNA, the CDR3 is TGTGCCAGCAGTATAAACCAGGGGGCTGGGGAGCAGTTCTTC. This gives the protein CASSINQGAGEQFF.

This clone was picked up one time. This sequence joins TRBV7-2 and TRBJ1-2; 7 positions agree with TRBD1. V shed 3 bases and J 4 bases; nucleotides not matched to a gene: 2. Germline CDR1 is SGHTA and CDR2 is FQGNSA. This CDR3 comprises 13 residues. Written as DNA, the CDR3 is TGTGCCAGCAGCTTCGACAGGGTCTATGGCTACACCTTC. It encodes CASSFDRVYGYTF.

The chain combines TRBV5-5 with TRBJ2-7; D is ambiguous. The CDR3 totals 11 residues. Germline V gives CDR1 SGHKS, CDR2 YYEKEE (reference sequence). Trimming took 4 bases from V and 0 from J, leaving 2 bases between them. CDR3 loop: CASSHSYEQYF. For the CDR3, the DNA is TGTGCCAGCAGCCACTCCTACGAGCAGTACTTC.

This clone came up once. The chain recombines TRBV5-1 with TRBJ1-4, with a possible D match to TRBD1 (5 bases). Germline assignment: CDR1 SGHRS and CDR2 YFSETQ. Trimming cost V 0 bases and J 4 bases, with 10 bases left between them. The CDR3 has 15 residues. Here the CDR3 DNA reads TGCGCCAGCAGCTTGGCGGGGGTCTATAATGAAAAACTGTTTTTT. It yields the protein CASSLAGVYNEKLFF. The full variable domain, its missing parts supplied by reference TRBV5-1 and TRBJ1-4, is KAGVTQTPRYLIKTRGQQVTLSCSPISGHRSVSWYQQTPGQGLQFLFEYFSETQRNKGNFPGRFSGRQFSNSRSEMNVSTLELGDSALYLCASSLAGVYNEKLFFGSGTQLSVL.

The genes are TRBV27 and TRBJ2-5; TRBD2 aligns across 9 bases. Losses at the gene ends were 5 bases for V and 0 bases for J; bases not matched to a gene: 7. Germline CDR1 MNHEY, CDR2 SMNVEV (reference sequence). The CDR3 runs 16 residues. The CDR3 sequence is CASSPLAGRYQETQYF. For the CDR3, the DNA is TGTGCCAGCAGTCCCCTAGCGGGGAGATACCAAGAGACCCAGTACTTC.

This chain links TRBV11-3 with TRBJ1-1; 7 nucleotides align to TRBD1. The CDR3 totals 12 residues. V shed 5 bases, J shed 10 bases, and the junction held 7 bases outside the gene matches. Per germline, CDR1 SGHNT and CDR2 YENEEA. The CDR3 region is CASSLSQGRAFF. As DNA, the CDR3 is TGTGCCAGCAGCCTTTCACAGGGGAGAGCTTTCTTT.

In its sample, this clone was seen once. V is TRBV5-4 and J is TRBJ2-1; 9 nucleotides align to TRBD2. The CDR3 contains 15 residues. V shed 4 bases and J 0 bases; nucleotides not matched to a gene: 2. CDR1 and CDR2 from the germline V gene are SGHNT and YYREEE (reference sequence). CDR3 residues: CASSPLAGSYNEQFF. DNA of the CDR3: TGTGCCAGCAGCCCACTAGCGGGCTCCTACAATGAGCAGTTCTTC.

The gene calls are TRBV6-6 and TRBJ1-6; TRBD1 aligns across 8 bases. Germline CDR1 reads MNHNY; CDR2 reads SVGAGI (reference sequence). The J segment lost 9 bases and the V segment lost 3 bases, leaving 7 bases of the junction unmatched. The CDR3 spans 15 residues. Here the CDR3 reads CASSYRDRKGSPLHF. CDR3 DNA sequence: TGTGCCAGCAGTTATAGGGACAGGAAGGGTTCACCCCTCCACTTT.

The CDR3 protein is CASSPQGRIFTYEQYF. In DNA form, the CDR3 reads TGTGCCAGCAGCCCCCAGGGTAGGATTTTCACCTACGAGCAGTACTTC. This rearrangement joins TRBV5-5 to TRBJ2-7; perhaps TRBD1 as D (5 bases). Germline lookup yields CDR1 SGHKS and CDR2 YYEKEE (reference sequence). The length of the CDR3 is 16 residues. The ends were cut back, 4 bases at V and 2 bases at J, with 19 bases in the middle.

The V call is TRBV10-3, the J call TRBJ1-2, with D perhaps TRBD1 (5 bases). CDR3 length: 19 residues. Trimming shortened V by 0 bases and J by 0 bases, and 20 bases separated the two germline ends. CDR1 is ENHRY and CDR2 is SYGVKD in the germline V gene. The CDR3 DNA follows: TGTGCCATCAGTGAGTCCTTCCTGTCCACAGGCGCCTCTAACTATGGCTACACCTTC. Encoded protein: CAISESFLSTGASNYGYTF.

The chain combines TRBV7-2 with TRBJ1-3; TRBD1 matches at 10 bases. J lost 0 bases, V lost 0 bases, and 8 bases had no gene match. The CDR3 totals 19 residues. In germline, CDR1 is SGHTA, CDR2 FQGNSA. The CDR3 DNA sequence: TGTGCCAGCAGCTTAGCCGCATCGACAGGGGGCCTCTCTGGAAACACCATATATTTT. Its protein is CASSLAASTGGLSGNTIYF.

CDR3 DNA sequence: TGTGCCAGCAGGCCGGGACAGGGGCTCGAGCAGTACTTC. Amino acids: CASRPGQGLEQYF. The chain has TRBV6-1 and TRBJ2-7; 10 bases line up with TRBD1. The CDR3 is 13 amino acids. Germline lookup yields CDR1 MNHNS and CDR2 SASEGT. V dropped 6 bases and J dropped 6; count of bases not matched to a gene: 5.

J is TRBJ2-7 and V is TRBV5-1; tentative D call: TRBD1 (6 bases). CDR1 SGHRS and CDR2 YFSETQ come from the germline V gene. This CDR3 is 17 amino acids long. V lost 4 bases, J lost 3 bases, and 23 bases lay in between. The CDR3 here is CASSPPGAARGGYEQYF. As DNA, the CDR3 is TGCGCCAGCAGCCCACCCGGGGCGGCCAGGGGCGGCTACGAGCAGTACTTC.

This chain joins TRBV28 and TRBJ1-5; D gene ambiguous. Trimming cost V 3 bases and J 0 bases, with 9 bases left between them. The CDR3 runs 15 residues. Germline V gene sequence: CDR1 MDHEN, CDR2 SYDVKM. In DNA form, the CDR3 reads TGTGCCAGCAGTTTCCTACAGAATAGCAATCAGCCCCAGCATTTT. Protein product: CASSFLQNSNQPQHF.

The CDR3 DNA sequence: TGTGCCAGCAGCTCTTTAGCGGGGGGAACTAGCACAGATACGCAGTATTTT. It codes for CASSSLAGGTSTDTQYF. The V call is TRBV7-6, the J call TRBJ2-3; 10 positions agree with TRBD2. The V gene end was trimmed by 4 bases and the J gene end by 0 bases; junction bases not matched to a gene: 7. The CDR3 sequence is 17 residues long. Germline values: CDR1 SGHVS, CDR2 FNYEAQ.

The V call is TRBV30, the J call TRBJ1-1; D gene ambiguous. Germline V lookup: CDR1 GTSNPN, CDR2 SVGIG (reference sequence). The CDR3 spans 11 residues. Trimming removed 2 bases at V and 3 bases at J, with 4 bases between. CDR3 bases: TGTGCCTGGAGTCTCGACACTGAAGCTTTCTTT. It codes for CAWSLDTEAFF.